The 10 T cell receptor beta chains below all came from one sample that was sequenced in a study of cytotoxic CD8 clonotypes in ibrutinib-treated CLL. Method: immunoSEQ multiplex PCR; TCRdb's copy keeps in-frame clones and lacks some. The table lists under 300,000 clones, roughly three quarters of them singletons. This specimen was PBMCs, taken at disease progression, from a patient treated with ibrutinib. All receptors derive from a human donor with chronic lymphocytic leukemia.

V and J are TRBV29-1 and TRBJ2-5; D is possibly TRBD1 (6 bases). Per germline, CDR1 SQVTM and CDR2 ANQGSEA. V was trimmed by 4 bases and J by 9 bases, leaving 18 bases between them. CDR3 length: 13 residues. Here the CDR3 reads CSVGRQPPGAQYF. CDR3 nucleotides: TGCAGCGTTGGACGACAGCCACCAGGGGCCCAGTACTTC.

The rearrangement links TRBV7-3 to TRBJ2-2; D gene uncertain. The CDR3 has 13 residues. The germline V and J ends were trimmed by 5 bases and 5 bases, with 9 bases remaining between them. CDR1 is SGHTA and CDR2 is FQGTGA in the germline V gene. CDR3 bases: TGTGCCAGCAGCCTAGGGTATACCGGGGAGCTGTTTTTT. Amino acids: CASSLGYTGELFF.

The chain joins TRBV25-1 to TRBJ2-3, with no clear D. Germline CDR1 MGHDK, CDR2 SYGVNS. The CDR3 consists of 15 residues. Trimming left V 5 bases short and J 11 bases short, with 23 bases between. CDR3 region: CASSSMRSPTGQQYF. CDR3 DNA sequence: TGTGCCAGCAGTTCGATGAGGAGCCCTACGGGTCAGCAGTATTTT.

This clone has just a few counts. CDR3 DNA: TGTGCCAGCAGTGAGTGGGGGGCCAACGTCCTGACTTTC. Translated: CASSEWGANVLTF. The genes are TRBV2 and TRBJ2-6; D is undetermined. There are 13 residues in the CDR3. Germline-derived CDR1 and CDR2 are SNHLY and FYNNEI. V shed 3 bases and J shed 4 bases, with 4 bases lying between them.

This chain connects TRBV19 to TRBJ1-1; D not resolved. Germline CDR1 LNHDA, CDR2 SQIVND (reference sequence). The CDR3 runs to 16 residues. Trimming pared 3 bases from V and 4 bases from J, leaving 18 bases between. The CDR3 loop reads CASSMGQVAAVTEAFF. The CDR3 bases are TGTGCCAGTAGTATGGGCCAGGTAGCCGCGGTCACTGAAGCTTTCTTT.

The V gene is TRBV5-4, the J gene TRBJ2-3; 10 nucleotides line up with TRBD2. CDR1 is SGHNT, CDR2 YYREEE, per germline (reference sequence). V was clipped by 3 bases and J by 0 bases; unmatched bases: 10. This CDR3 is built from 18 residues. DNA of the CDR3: TGTGCCAGCAGCTGGGAGGGACTAGCGAGGAGAAGCACAGATACGCAGTATTTT. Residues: CASSWEGLARRSTDTQYF.

The CDR3 nucleotides are TGTGCCAGCAGCTTAGAGGGGACAGCCACAGATACGCAGTATTTT. It codes for CASSLEGTATDTQYF. The chain is built from TRBV11-3 and TRBJ2-3; 7 bases align to TRBD1. There are 15 residues in the CDR3. The germline V gene encodes CDR1 SGHNT and CDR2 YENEEA. V lost 0 bases to trimming and J lost 2 bases; unmatched junction nucleotides: 2.

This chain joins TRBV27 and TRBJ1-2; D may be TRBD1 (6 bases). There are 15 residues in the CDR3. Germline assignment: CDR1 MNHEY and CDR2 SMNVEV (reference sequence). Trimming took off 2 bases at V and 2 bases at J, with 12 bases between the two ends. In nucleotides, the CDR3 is TGTGCCAGCAGTTTAATAGGGGGGGCAAACTATGGCTACACCTTC. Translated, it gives CASSLIGGANYGYTF.

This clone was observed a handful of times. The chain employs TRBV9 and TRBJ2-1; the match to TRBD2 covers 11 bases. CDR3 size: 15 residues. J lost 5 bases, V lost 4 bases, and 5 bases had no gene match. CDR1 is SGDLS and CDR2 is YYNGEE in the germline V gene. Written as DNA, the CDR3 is TGTGCCAGCAGCATCTTAGCGGGAGGGAACAATGAGCAGTTCTTC. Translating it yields CASSILAGGNNEQFF. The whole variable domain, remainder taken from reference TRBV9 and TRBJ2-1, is DSGVTQTPKHLITATGQRVTLRCSPRSGDLSVYWYQQSLDQGLQFLIQYYNGEERAKGNILERFSAQQFPDLHSELNLSSLELGDSALYFCASSILAGGNNEQFFGPGTRLTVL.

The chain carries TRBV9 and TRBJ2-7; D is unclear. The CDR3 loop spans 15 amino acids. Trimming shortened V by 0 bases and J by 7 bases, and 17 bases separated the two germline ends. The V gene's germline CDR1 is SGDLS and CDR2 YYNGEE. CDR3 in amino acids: CASSVEVGIPGEQYF. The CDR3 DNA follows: TGTGCCAGCAGCGTAGAGGTGGGGATCCCTGGAGAGCAGTACTTC.